These 5 T cell receptor beta chains were all obtained from the same sample, sequenced in a study of blood T cells in healthy people across ages. A second PCR, run for roughly 7 to 12 cycles, used a sample-barcoded 5' primer plus a J-beta primer mix. TCRdb itself ran the 5' RACE reads through MiXCR, one entry per CDR3 protein. This table has about 1,400,000 distinct CDR3 sequences, around 39% appearing once. Sequenced sample: blood. The receptors stem from a woman under 30 in good health.

V and J are TRBV6-5 and TRBJ2-4; D uncertain. The assigned J gene may be wrong: the sequence end matches TRBJ2-7 better. The CDR3 totals 12 residues. Germline values: CDR1 MNHEY, CDR2 SVGAGI. CDR3 loop: CASRDRRDEQYF. The CDR3 bases are TGTGCCAGCAGGGATAGACGCGACGAGCAGTACTTC.

This clonotype was seen a handful of times. The V and J genes are TRBV5-1 and TRBJ1-2; 8 nucleotides agree with TRBD1. CDR3 size: 17 residues. The V and J ends lost 4 bases and 7 bases, in that order; junction bases with no gene match: 18. Germline V gene data show CDR1 as SGHRS and CDR2 as YFSETQ. This CDR3 reads CASSPYSLRPGGFGYTF. CDR3 coding DNA: TGCGCCAGCAGCCCTTACTCCCTAAGGCCAGGGGGCTTTGGCTACACCTTC.

A single count supports this clonotype. A junction boundary mismatches the germline segment, possibly from a read error. The chain is built from TRBV2 and TRBJ1-6, with 7 bases matching TRBD1. The CDR3 has 16 amino acids. Per the germline V gene, CDR1 is SNHLY and CDR2 is FYNNEI. As DNA, the CDR3 is TGTGCCAGCAGTGAACGAGGGGGCGGTCAAAATTCACCCCCCCACTTT. It encodes CASSERGGGQNSPPHF.

This clonotype was detected once. The chain joins TRBV6-1 to TRBJ2-7; D is perhaps TRBD1 or TRBD2 (6 bases each). The J call may be mistaken, given a closer DNA end match to TRBJ2-4. The CDR3 totals 16 residues. Germline V gene data show CDR1 as MNHNS and CDR2 as SASEGT. CDR3 sequence reads: CASPGRDTYPGNIQYF. The CDR3 bases are TGTGCCAGCCCGGGGCGGGACACTTATCCGGGAAACATTCAGTACTTC.

With regard to this clonotype: The junction departs from the called germline gene at one end, perhaps through a read error. The chain couples TRBV4-2 to TRBJ1-5; no definite D call. CDR3 size: 13 residues. From germline, CDR1 is LGHNA and CDR2 YNFKEQ. CDR3: CTSSQGGDAPQHF. In nucleotides, the CDR3 is TGTACCAGCAGCCAAGGTGGGGATGCGCCCCAGCATTTT.